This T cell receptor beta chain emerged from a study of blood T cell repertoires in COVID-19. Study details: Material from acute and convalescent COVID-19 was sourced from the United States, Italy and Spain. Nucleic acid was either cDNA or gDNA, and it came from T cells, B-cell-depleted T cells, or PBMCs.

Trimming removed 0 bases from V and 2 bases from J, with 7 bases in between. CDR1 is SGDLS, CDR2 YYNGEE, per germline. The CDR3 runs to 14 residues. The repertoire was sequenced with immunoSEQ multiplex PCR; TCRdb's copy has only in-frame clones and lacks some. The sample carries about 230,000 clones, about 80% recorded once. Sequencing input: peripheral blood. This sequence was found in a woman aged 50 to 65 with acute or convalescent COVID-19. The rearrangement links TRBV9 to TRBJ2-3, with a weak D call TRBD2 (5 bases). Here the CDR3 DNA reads TGTGCCAGCAGCGTAGTCGGGAACACAGATACGCAGTATTTT. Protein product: CASSVVGNTDTQYF. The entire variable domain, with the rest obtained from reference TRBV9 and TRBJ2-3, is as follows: DSGVTQTPKHLITATGQRVTLRCSPRSGDLSVYWYQQSLDQGLQFLIQYYNGEERAKGNILERFSAQQFPDLHSELNLSSLELGDSALYFCASSVVGNTDTQYFGPGTRLTVL.